This entry is about one T cell receptor beta chain. Antigen unknown. Nobody among the patients had been given any treatment before thyroid surgery. These data are taken from a study of metastatic and nonmetastatic thyroid tumors. Background on the study: Repertoires from blood and tumor or nodule tissue of malignant and benign thyroid patients were compared. Study-wide results and caveats: Within blood and tumor, benign nodules reportedly had significantly lower TCR beta diversity than malignant thyroid tumors did.

V lost 8 bases, J lost 1 base, and 8 bases lay in between. The CDR3 has 13 residues. Germline V gives CDR1 WNHNN, CDR2 SYGVQD (reference sequence). TCRdb re-called the PCR reads via MiXCR. Here the sample spans several thousand clones, 25% to 30% being singletons. The source is a female donor with papillary thyroid cancer or a benign thyroid nodule (not recorded which). Some clones in this sample may be carry-over from other donors' samples. Material for sequencing was tumor tissue. The rearrangement uses TRBV10-1 and TRBJ2-2; D gene ambiguous. The DNA of the CDR3 is TGCGCCAGCCAGGACGAGAACACCGGGGAGCTGTTTTTT. Residues: CASQDENTGELFF.